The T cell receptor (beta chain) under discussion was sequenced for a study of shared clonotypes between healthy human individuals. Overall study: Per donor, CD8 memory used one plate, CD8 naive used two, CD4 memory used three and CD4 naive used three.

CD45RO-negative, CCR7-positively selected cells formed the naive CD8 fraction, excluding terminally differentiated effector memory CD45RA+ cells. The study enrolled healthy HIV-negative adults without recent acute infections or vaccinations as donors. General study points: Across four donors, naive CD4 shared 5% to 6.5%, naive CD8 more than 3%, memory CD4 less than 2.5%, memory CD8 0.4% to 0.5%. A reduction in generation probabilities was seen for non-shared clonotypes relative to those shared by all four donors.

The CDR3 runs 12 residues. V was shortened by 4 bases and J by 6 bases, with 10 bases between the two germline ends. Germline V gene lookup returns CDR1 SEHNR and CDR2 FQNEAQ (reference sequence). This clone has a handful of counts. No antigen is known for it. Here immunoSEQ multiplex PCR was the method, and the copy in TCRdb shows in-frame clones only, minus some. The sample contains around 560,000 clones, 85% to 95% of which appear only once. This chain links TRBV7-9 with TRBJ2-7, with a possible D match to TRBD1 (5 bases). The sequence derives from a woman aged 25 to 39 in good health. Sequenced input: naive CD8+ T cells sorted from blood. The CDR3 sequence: CASSSDMSEQYF. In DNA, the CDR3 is TGTGCCAGCAGCTCGGACATGTCCGAGCAGTACTTC. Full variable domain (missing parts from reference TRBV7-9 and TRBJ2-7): DTGVSQNPRHKITKRGQNVTFRCDPISEHNRLYWYRQTLGQGPEFLTYFQNEAQLEKSRLLSDRFSAERPKGSFSTLEIQRTEQGDSAMYLCASSSDMSEQYFGPGTRLTVT.